The source of this T cell receptor (beta chain) is a study of blood T cell repertoires in COVID-19. Study context: The analysed material was cDNA or gDNA that came from T cells, B-cell-depleted T cells, or PBMCs.

The CDR3 spans 15 residues. Trimming pared 4 bases from V and 6 bases from J, leaving 17 bases between. Germline lookup yields CDR1 SGDLS and CDR2 YYNGEE. Source study methods: Reference gene primer amplification gave estimated nucleated cell counts. Sequencing used immunoSEQ multiplex PCR; TCRdb keeps in-frame clones, though not all of them. V, J and clone size were drawn from that table, and D and trimming were deduced from the DNA. The sample yields under 70,000 clones, about nine tenths seen once. This clonotype originated in a young woman with acute or convalescent COVID-19. Sequenced material: peripheral blood. The V gene is TRBV9, the J gene TRBJ2-1; D perhaps matches TRBD2 (7 bases). The CDR3 sequence is CASSSQQGGVNEQFF. The CDR3 DNA is TGTGCCAGCAGCTCCCAACAAGGGGGGGTCAATGAGCAGTTCTTC.